Detailed here is one T cell receptor (beta chain). TCRdb reprocessed the 5' RACE reads via MiXCR and lists one record per CDR3 protein. The profile shows 350,000 to 450,000 distinct CDR3 sequences, 20% of them singletons. The V and J ends lost 4 bases and 1 base respectively, with 13 bases between them. The CDR3 runs to 15 residues. Germline CDR1 reads SGHNT; CDR2 reads YYREEE (reference sequence). The sample belongs to a study of T-cell memory formation after mild COVID-19. The rearrangement joins TRBV5-4 to TRBJ2-3; the D gene is possibly TRBD2 (6 bases). Sequencing was done on a sample of PBMCs or a T cell subset sorted from them (not recorded which). The clonotype was recovered from an adult woman who had mild COVID-19 (a few samples of this study predate the infection). Cell type and time point are not known. This CDR3 reads CASSGGVSGTDTQYF. The CDR3 DNA follows: TGTGCCAGCAGCGGCGGGGTTTCAGGCACAGATACGCAGTATTTT.